A single sample gave rise to the 19 T cell receptor beta chains below, sequenced in a study of response to subunit inactivated influenza vaccine. One entry per CDR3 protein, called by TCRdb with MiXCR from the RT-PCR reads. Of over 750,000 distinct CDR3 sequences in the sample, 21% are singletons; the top ten hold 9.5% to 13%. This specimen was PBMCs from blood, taken more than 4 days after vaccination. The receptor set was obtained from a man between 45 and 60 years old who received an inactivated influenza vaccine.

The rearrangement joins TRBV7-9 to TRBJ2-2, with no clear D. The V end was cut by 1 base, the J end by 6 bases, with 12 bases between. Per germline, CDR1 SEHNR and CDR2 FQNEAQ (reference sequence). This CDR3 spans 15 amino acids. The CDR3 DNA reads TGTGCCAGCAGCTTAGTTGGGTTCGAGGCCGGGGAGCTGTTTTTT. Protein product: CASSLVGFEAGELFF. The full variable domain, in which reference TRBV7-9 and TRBJ2-2 provide the parts outside the CDR3, is DTGVSQNPRHKITKRGQNVTFRCDPISEHNRLYWYRQTLGQGPEFLTYFQNEAQLEKSRLLSDRFSAERPKGSFSTLEIQRTEQGDSAMYLCASSLVGFEAGELFFGEGSRLTVL.

The chain couples TRBV5-1 to TRBJ1-6; 7 bases are a match to TRBD1. This CDR3 is built from 15 residues. Looked up from germline, CDR1 is SGHRS and CDR2 is YFSETQ. The junction had 6 bases not matched to a gene; V was cut back by 2 bases and J by 7 bases. This CDR3 is CASSFNPGQNSPLHF. The CDR3 DNA follows: TGCGCCAGCAGCTTCAATCCGGGACAGAATTCACCCCTCCACTTT.

This clonotype was seen repeatedly, ten times or more. The chain uses TRBV20-1 and TRBJ2-7; a weak D match, TRBD1 (5 bases). Germline CDR1 reads DFQATT; CDR2 reads SNEGSKA (reference sequence). This CDR3 is 15 amino acids long. Trimming left V 6 bases short and J 6 bases short, with 24 bases between. This CDR3 is CSALDGADLWGEQYF. The DNA of the CDR3 is TGCAGTGCCCTAGATGGGGCTGACCTATGGGGCGAGCAGTACTTC.

This clonotype was seen more than once but under ten times. The chain links TRBV7-9 to TRBJ2-2; D not resolved. Germline CDR1 is SEHNR and CDR2 is FQNEAQ (reference sequence). V lost 8 bases and J lost 6, with 7 bases in between. This CDR3 has 11 amino acids. CDR3 nucleotides: TGTGCCAGCCCTTTTCCCGGGGAGCTGTTTTTT. It translates to CASPFPGELFF.

The J gene is TRBJ2-1, the V gene TRBV2; D gene uncertain. The germline CDR1 and CDR2 sequences are SNHLY and FYNNEI. The CDR3 loop spans 14 amino acids. V was trimmed by 0 bases and J by 14 bases, leaving 17 bases between them. The CDR3 DNA reads as TGTGCCAGCAGTGAAGCCCCTACCGAGGAAAGGGAGTTCTTC. Protein product: CASSEAPTEEREFF.

About this clonotype itself: The junction departs from germline at one end; a sequencing error may be responsible. The CDR3 loop reads CASSFRNSGELFF. The CDR3 bases are TGTGCCAGCAGTTTCCGAAACAGCGGGGAGCTGTTTTTT. V and J are TRBV6-5 and TRBJ2-2; D is uncertain. Germline CDR1 reads MNHEY; CDR2 reads SVGAGI. The CDR3 is 13 residues long.

This clonotype has only a few counts. This rearrangement joins TRBV20-1 to TRBJ1-2, with a tentative D call TRBD1 (6 bases). Looked up from germline, CDR1 is DFQATT and CDR2 is SNEGSKA (reference sequence). The CDR3 has 13 residues. Trimming cost V 2 bases and J 5 bases, with 12 bases left between them. The CDR3 coding sequence is TGCAGTGCTAGATCAGGGGTAGAGTATGGCTACACCTTC. This gives the protein CSARSGVEYGYTF.

Sample share makes this clonotype medium-sized. J is TRBJ2-2 and V is TRBV7-6, with D perhaps given as TRBD1 or TRBD2 (5 bases each). The CDR3 length is 19 residues. Trimming pared 3 bases from V and 0 bases from J, leaving 20 bases between. CDR1 and CDR2 from the germline V gene are SGHVS and FNYEAQ. The CDR3 DNA reads TGTGCCAGCAGCTTCAAGGGACCCTTCGCGACTCCGAACACCGGGGAGCTGTTTTTT. This gives the protein CASSFKGPFATPNTGELFF.

The rearrangement links TRBV5-5 to TRBJ1-1; D not resolved. Trimming took 1 base from V and 2 from J, leaving 12 bases between them. Germline assignment: CDR1 SGHKS and CDR2 YYEKEE (reference sequence). The CDR3 has 15 amino acids. For the CDR3, the DNA is TGTGCCAGCAGCTTGAACCCTTTGGCTAACACTGAAGCTTTCTTT. Its protein product is CASSLNPLANTEAFF. Using reference TRBV5-5 and TRBJ1-1 for the parts outside the CDR3, the full variable domain is DAGVTQSPTHLIKTRGQQVTLRCSPISGHKSVSWYQQVLGQGPQFIFQYYEKEERGRGNFPDRFSARQFPNYSSELNVNALLLGDSALYLCASSLNPLANTEAFFGQGTRLTVV.

This clonotype was recorded at least ten times. The rearrangement links TRBV12-3 or TRBV12-4 to TRBJ1-4; 9 bases line up with TRBD1. Germline trimming cut 4 bases from V and 7 bases from J; bases unmatched to any gene: 16. The CDR3 extends over 18 amino acids. The CDR3 DNA reads as TGTGCCAGCAGTTCCGGACAGGGGCTCCTTCAGGGGGTTGAAAAACTGTTTTTT. Translating it yields CASSSGQGLLQGVEKLFF.

This clonotype was detected only a few times. The CDR3 sequence: CASSWGAENGYTF. The CDR3 bases are TGCGCCAGCAGCTGGGGGGCGGAAAACGGCTACACCTTC. The V and J genes are TRBV5-1 and TRBJ1-2, with D possibly being TRBD1 (6 bases). The germline V and J ends were trimmed by 3 bases and 8 bases, with 14 bases remaining between them. The CDR3 extends over 13 amino acids. Germline values: CDR1 SGHRS, CDR2 YFSETQ.

This clonotype turned up a few times. The chain combines TRBV7-9 with TRBJ1-6; possibly TRBD1 for D (5 bases). Deletions cut 4 bases from V and 7 bases from J, with 14 bases between. CDR1 SEHNR and CDR2 FQNEAQ come from the germline V gene (reference sequence). CDR3 length equals 15 residues. CDR3 nucleotide sequence: TGTGCCAGCAGCTCACGGGGAGGGGTCAATTCACCCCTCCACTTT. Translating gives CASSSRGGVNSPLHF.

This CDR3 is CASSLLTGGYEQYF. CDR3 DNA sequence: TGTGCCAGCAGCTTGCTGACAGGGGGCTACGAGCAGTACTTC. The chain is built from TRBV11-2 and TRBJ2-7; 9 bases are a match to TRBD1. In germline, CDR1 is SGHAT, CDR2 FQNNGV. The CDR3 is 14 amino acids. After removal of 3 bases from V and 3 bases from J, the junction contained 3 bases not matched to a gene.

This clonotype was detected many times. The V gene is TRBV4-3, the J gene TRBJ2-7, with TRBD2 as a possible D gene (6 bases). Trimming shortened V by 6 bases and J by 2 bases, and 20 bases separated the two germline ends. The CDR3 covers 16 residues. Germline V gives CDR1 LGHNA, CDR2 YSLEER. For the CDR3, the DNA is TGCGCCAGCAGTCACGGGAGAGAGACGTCCACCTACGAGCAGTACTTC. It yields the protein CASSHGRETSTYEQYF.

This clonotype was observed a few times. The rearrangement uses TRBV4-3 and TRBJ2-3; D is undetermined. Trimming took 0 bases from V and 3 from J, leaving 10 bases between them. The CDR3 runs to 15 residues. Germline-derived CDR1 and CDR2 are LGHNA and YSLEER. The chain's CDR3 is CASSQDEAFTDTQYF. CDR3 DNA sequence: TGCGCCAGCAGCCAAGATGAGGCCTTTACAGATACGCAGTATTTT.

CDR3 DNA sequence: TGTGCCACCAGCAGTCCGGGACAGATCCCGCCTGAAGCTTTCTTT. This gives the protein CATSSPGQIPPEAFF. This chain uses TRBV15 with TRBJ1-1, with 7 bases lining up with TRBD1. V lost 3 bases and J lost 6; bases outside the gene matches: 10. The CDR3 is made up of 15 amino acids. CDR1 and CDR2 (germline): LNHNV, YYDKDF (reference sequence).

Concerning this clonotype itself: The junction shows a germline mismatch at one end, possibly a read error. CDR3 nucleotides: TGCGCCAGCAGCACACTACAGGGTTTCGTATTTAGGGGTAATGATAAACTGTTTTTT. Translated, it gives CASSTLQGFVFRGNDKLFF. The chain joins TRBV5-1 to TRBJ1-4, with D perhaps matching TRBD1 (6 bases). CDR1 and CDR2 from the germline V gene are SGHRS and YFSETQ. The CDR3 length is 19 residues.

The genes are TRBV4-2 and TRBJ2-5; TRBD1 aligns across 9 bases. This CDR3 has 16 amino acids. In germline, CDR1 is LGHNA, CDR2 YNFKEQ. The ends lost 2 bases at V and 4 bases at J; junction bases unmatched: 8. As DNA, the CDR3 is TGTGCCAGCAGCCAACCCGGACAGGGGCCGGGAGAGACCCAGTACTTC. Translated, it gives CASSQPGQGPGETQYF.

CDR3 sequence: CASSFMERKKQYF. The CDR3 nucleotides are TGTGCCAGCAGTTTTATGGAGCGGAAGAAGCAGTACTTC. V is TRBV28 and J is TRBJ2-7; perhaps TRBD2 as D (5 bases). Germline values: CDR1 MDHEN, CDR2 SYDVKM. The CDR3 has 13 residues. V was pared by 3 bases and J by 8 bases, with 14 bases between. Complete variable domain (other parts from reference TRBV28 and TRBJ2-7): DVKVTQSSRYLVKRTGEKVFLECVQDMDHENMFWYRQDPGLGLRLIYFSYDVKMKEKGDIPEGYSVSREKKERFSLILESASTNQTSMYLCASSFMERKKQYFGPGTRLTVT.